The 5 T cell receptor beta chains in this list originate from one sample, sequenced in a study of control samples from healthy donors and cancer patients. The method was immunoSEQ multiplex PCR; TCRdb's version includes in-frame clones alone and lacks a portion of them. The data show 150,000 to 200,000 clones, around 94% seen once. Sequencing was carried out using blood. These receptors all stem from a man aged 25-40 years in good health.

CDR3 residues: CSVAGGGRTEAFF. DNA for the CDR3: TGCAGCGTAGCAGGAGGGGGTCGGACTGAAGCTTTCTTT. J is TRBJ1-1 and V is TRBV29-1; maybe TRBD1 (6 bases). Trimming cost V 6 bases and J 5 bases, with 16 bases left between them. Germline V gene sequence: CDR1 SQVTM, CDR2 ANQGSEA. The CDR3 covers 13 residues.

The rearrangement uses TRBV19 and TRBJ1-2; tentatively, D is TRBD1 (5 bases). The CDR3 extends over 11 amino acids. Looked up from germline, CDR1 is LNHDA and CDR2 is SQIVND (reference sequence). V was cut by 9 bases and J by 6 bases, with 11 bases left in between. For the CDR3, the DNA is TGTGCCAGCGGGAGGGGTAATGGCTACACCTTC. This sequence encodes CASGRGNGYTF.

The chain recombines TRBV18 with TRBJ1-4, with D possibly being TRBD1 (6 bases). CDR1 and CDR2 (germline): KGHSH, LQKENI. The germline V and J ends were trimmed by 6 bases and 6 bases, with 14 bases remaining between them. CDR3 size: 14 residues. The CDR3, as DNA: TGTGCCAGCTCCCGTTTGGGGGGCGATGAAAAACTGTTTTTT. Its protein product is CASSRLGGDEKLFF.

The chain combines TRBV5-1 with TRBJ2-7; 15 bases are shared with TRBD2. Per germline, CDR1 SGHRS and CDR2 YFSETQ. The CDR3 totals 17 residues. The J segment lost 2 bases and the V segment lost 4 bases, leaving 7 bases of the junction unmatched. The CDR3 protein is CASSGGLAGGFTYEQYF. The CDR3, as DNA: TGCGCCAGCAGCGGGGGACTAGCGGGAGGCTTTACCTACGAGCAGTACTTC. The variable domain in full, with the rest retrieved from reference TRBV5-1 and TRBJ2-7, is KAGVTQTPRYLIKTRGQQVTLSCSPISGHRSVSWYQQTPGQGLQFLFEYFSETQRNKGNFPGRFSGRQFSNSRSEMNVSTLELGDSALYLCASSGGLAGGFTYEQYFGPGTRLTVT.

The V gene is TRBV5-6, the J gene TRBJ1-1; perhaps TRBD1 as D (5 bases). Germline loops: CDR1 SGHDT, CDR2 YYEEEE. V lost 2 bases to trimming and J lost 6 bases, with 8 bases between them. This CDR3 region has 12 residues. The CDR3 DNA reads as TGTGCCAGCAGCTTTGCCAGGGCTGAAGCTTTCTTT. Translating gives CASSFARAEAFF.